The source of this TCR beta chain is a study of blood T cell repertoires in COVID-19. The table came from immunoSEQ multiplex PCR; TCRdb's copy has only in-frame clones and leaves some out. Of around 43,000 clones in the sample, approximately 88% were seen once. This CDR3 has 17 amino acids. The V end was cut by 2 bases, the J end by 4 bases, with 20 bases between. Germline values: CDR1 SGHTA, CDR2 FQGTGA. This clone was found once. This chain joins TRBV7-3 and TRBJ1-1; D unclear. Sequenced: peripheral blood. The receptor's source is a woman aged 70-85 years with acute or convalescent COVID-19. The CDR3 DNA reads as TGTGCCAGCAGCTTATGGTCAGGTCAGACGCAAGTCACTGAAGCTTTCTTT. Its translation is CASSLWSGQTQVTEAFF.